Presented here are 6 T cell receptor beta chains from one specimen sequenced in a study of blood T cell repertoires in COVID-19. Measured with immunoSEQ multiplex PCR; TCRdb has only the in-frame clones, and not every one. The table shows approximately 65,000 clones, with around 86% occurring only once. Sequencing was carried out using peripheral blood. These receptors all come from a man between 35 and 55 years old with acute or convalescent COVID-19.

The CDR3, as DNA: TGTGCCAGCAGCTTAGGGACAGCTGGAAACACCATATATTTT. It encodes CASSLGTAGNTIYF. J is TRBJ1-3 and V is TRBV5-6; 7 nucleotides line up with TRBD1. After removal of 2 bases from V and 2 bases from J, the junction contained 1 base not matched to a gene. Germline lookup yields CDR1 SGHDT and CDR2 YYEEEE. The CDR3 length is 14 residues.

CDR3 sequence (DNA): TGTGCCAGCTCACCACTTGCGGACGCGCGGGCTGTAGCTAATGAAAAACTGTTTTTT. Translation: CASSPLADARAVANEKLFF. V is TRBV18 and J is TRBJ1-4; no clear D. Germline-derived CDR1 and CDR2 are KGHSH and LQKENI. CDR3 size: 19 residues. Trimming cost V 1 base and J 3 bases, with 21 bases left between them.

The chain carries TRBV5-6 and TRBJ2-5, with 7 bases matching TRBD1. The J segment lost 4 bases and the V segment lost 2 bases, leaving 8 bases of the junction unmatched. There are 15 residues in the CDR3. Germline V gene sequence: CDR1 SGHDT, CDR2 YYEEEE. The CDR3 DNA follows: TGTGCCAGCAGCTTTGGACGGGACAGAGGAGAGACCCAGTACTTC. Translated: CASSFGRDRGETQYF. The variable domain in full, with the rest retrieved from reference TRBV5-6 and TRBJ2-5, is DAGVTQSPTHLIKTRGQQVTLRCSPKSGHDTVSWYQQALGQGPQFIFQYYEEEERQRGNFPDRFSGHQFPNYSSELNVNALLLGDSALYLCASSFGRDRGETQYFGPGTRLLVL.

The V call is TRBV29-1, the J call TRBJ1-2; a possible D gene is TRBD1 (6 bases). V lost 4 bases, J lost 5 bases, and 20 bases lay in between. The CDR3 totals 15 residues. CDR1 and CDR2 from the germline V gene are SQVTM and ANQGSEA. CDR3 sequence (DNA): TGCAGCGTTGCCCGTCTTCAGACAGGCGATTATGGCTACACCTTC. Encoded protein: CSVARLQTGDYGYTF.

V and J are TRBV7-6 and TRBJ2-7, with D possibly TRBD1 on 5 matching bases. CDR3 size: 13 residues. Germline CDR1 is SGHVS and CDR2 is FNYEAQ. V lost 2 bases and J 2 bases, leaving 7 bases between the germline ends. The CDR3 DNA reads TGTGCCAGCAGCTTAACGACAGCCTACGAGCAGTACTTC. Its translation: CASSLTTAYEQYF.

This clone was counted a single time. This chain uses TRBV4-1 with TRBJ2-7; 12 nucleotides align to TRBD1. This CDR3 spans 19 amino acids. Germline V gene data show CDR1 as MGHRA and CDR2 as YSYEKL. J gave up 3 bases and V 4 bases, and 16 bases lay outside the gene matches. The CDR3 DNA reads TGCGCCAGCAGCCGTAGGAGGGACAGGGGGCCTCGTCTGGTCTACGAGCAGTACTTC. It specifies CASSRRRDRGPRLVYEQYF.